A single T cell receptor (beta chain) is shown here with its context. The sample originates from a study of T cell responses to AZD1222 COVID-19 vaccine. The CDR3 runs 16 residues. The V gene's germline CDR1 is MGHRA and CDR2 YSYEKL. Trimming took off 4 bases at V and 3 bases at J, with 16 bases between the two ends. Some clones are missing from TCRdb's copy, which holds only in-frame ones; the method was immunoSEQ multiplex PCR. Altogether 90,000 to 130,000 clones are present, approximately 89% being singletons, with the ten largest covering roughly 3%. The rearrangement joins TRBV4-1 to TRBJ2-1; a possible D gene is TRBD1 (6 bases). The receptor was derived from an adult in good health. The sample consisted of peripheral blood, taken on day 0 of MenACWY control vaccination. This CDR3 reads CASSPTVPGDYNEQFF. The CDR3 DNA reads as TGCGCCAGCAGCCCCACGGTGCCAGGGGACTACAATGAGCAGTTCTTC.